These 20 T cell receptor beta chains came from one sample sequenced in a study of T-cell reconstitution after alpha-beta-depleted transplantation in children. Researchers prepared the TCRbeta library using unique molecular identifiers, the study reports. TCRdb reanalysed the PCR reads using MiXCR and keeps one entry per CDR3 protein. The data show 250,000 to 350,000 distinct CDR3 sequences, approximately 23% seen once. Material: PBMCs, mostly from graft donor cells, obtained 180 days after TCRalphabeta/CD19-depleted stem cell transplant. These receptors came from a male patient between 5 and 17 years old who had a stem cell transplant for acute lymphoblastic leukemia, so the T cells may come from the graft donor.

This clonotype showed up just a few times. The rearrangement joins TRBV10-1 to TRBJ2-7; D is perhaps TRBD2 (5 bases). The germline CDR1 and CDR2 sequences are WNHNN and SYGVQD (reference sequence). V shed 3 bases and J shed 6 bases, with 15 bases lying between them. The CDR3 spans 14 residues. CDR3 sequence: CASSDGEPLIEQYF. CDR3 in DNA: TGCGCCAGCAGTGATGGGGAGCCCCTCATCGAGCAGTACTTC.

The chain couples TRBV7-4 to TRBJ2-7, with 9 bases aligning to TRBD1. The length of the CDR3 is 18 residues. V lost 5 bases and J lost 3; bases outside the gene matches: 17. Germline V gene data show CDR1 as SGHVT and CDR2 as SQSDAQ. CDR3: CASSLSPGTGRRIYEQYF. CDR3 bases: TGTGCCAGCAGCCTGAGTCCCGGGACAGGGAGGAGGATCTACGAGCAGTACTTC.

This clonotype has just a few counts. The J gene is TRBJ1-5, the V gene TRBV6-1, with no clear D. The V gene's germline CDR1 is MNHNS and CDR2 SASEGT. V lost 1 base to trimming and J lost 2 bases, with 3 bases between them. This CDR3 contains 13 residues. The CDR3 nucleotides are TGTGCCAGCAGTGAAGTCCGCAATCAGCCCCAGCATTTT. Its protein is CASSEVRNQPQHF.

This clonotype was detected ten times or more. The V and J genes are TRBV5-1 and TRBJ2-3; 13 bases align to TRBD2. The CDR3 runs to 17 residues. J lost 4 bases, V lost 7 bases, and 12 bases had no gene match. Germline CDR1 is SGHRS and CDR2 is YFSETQ. The CDR3 DNA sequence: TGCGCCAGCGCCGGACTAGCGGGAGAAGTTAGGCCAGATACGCAGTATTTT. Translated, it gives CASAGLAGEVRPDTQYF.

The V gene is TRBV20-1, the J gene TRBJ2-3; 8 bases agree with TRBD2. Trimming cost V 0 bases and J 3 bases; bases outside gene matches: 5. The CDR3 runs to 15 residues. The germline gives CDR1 DFQATT, CDR2 SNEGSKA (reference sequence). The CDR3 spells CSARDPASGTDTQYF. CDR3 nucleotides: TGCAGTGCTAGAGATCCCGCTAGCGGGACAGATACGCAGTATTTT.

This clonotype was found a few times. The gene calls are TRBV7-9 and TRBJ2-5, with a possible D match to TRBD2 (6 bases). Trimming pared 6 bases from V and 1 base from J, leaving 6 bases between. CDR1 SEHNR and CDR2 FQNEAQ come from the germline V gene (reference sequence). CDR3 length: 12 residues. Written as DNA, the CDR3 is TGTGCCAGCAGGGGGGGCCAAGAGACCCAGTACTTC. Protein sequence: CASRGGQETQYF.

The chain joins TRBV20-1 to TRBJ2-3; D may be TRBD1 (6 bases). This CDR3 comprises 16 residues. The germline V gene encodes CDR1 DFQATT and CDR2 SNEGSKA (reference sequence). The V gene lost 2 bases and the J gene lost 0 bases, with 15 bases spanning the gap. In DNA form, the CDR3 reads TGCAGTGCTAGACCCTTCAACAGGGCTAGCACAGATACGCAGTATTTT. Protein product: CSARPFNRASTDTQYF.

This clonotype was counted between two and nine times. This chain joins TRBV20-1 and TRBJ2-7, with 8 bases aligning to TRBD1. This CDR3 contains 14 residues. Germline lookup yields CDR1 DFQATT and CDR2 SNEGSKA (reference sequence). V was clipped by 2 bases and J by 0 bases; unmatched bases: 3. The CDR3 coding sequence is TGCAGTGCTAGACACAGGGGGTCCTCCTACGAGCAGTACTTC. Translation gives CSARHRGSSYEQYF.

This clonotype was counted between two and nine times. The V call is TRBV4-1, the J call TRBJ2-7, with 10 bases fitting TRBD2. CDR3 length: 17 amino acids. Germline V gives CDR1 MGHRA, CDR2 YSYEKL. Trimming removed 3 bases from V and 4 bases from J; junction bases left unmatched: 12. CDR3 DNA: TGCGCCAGCAGCCAGAGGATTTCTAGCGGGAGTTTGTACGAGCAGTACTTC. This sequence encodes CASSQRISSGSLYEQYF.

This clonotype appeared a single time. A read error may account for a junction end that differs from germline. The chain uses TRBV28 and TRBJ1-2; D uncertain. Looked up from germline, CDR1 is MDHEN and CDR2 is SYDVKM. This CDR3 is 12 amino acids long. CDR3 DNA: TGTGCCAGCAGTTTATATCCCTATGGCCACACCTTC. Its translation is CASSLYPYGHTF.

The chain joins TRBV6-9 to TRBJ2-3, with D hard to call. The CDR3 runs 15 residues. Germline values: CDR1 MNHGY, CDR2 SVAAGI. Trimming removed 2 bases at V and 2 bases at J, with 11 bases between. CDR3 DNA sequence: TGTGCCAGCAGTTATCCAAATAGTCCCACAGATACGCAGTATTTT. Translated: CASSYPNSPTDTQYF.

The J gene is TRBJ2-5, the V gene TRBV25-1; 11 bases agree with TRBD1. The CDR3 totals 17 residues. J was trimmed by 1 base and V by 2 bases; bases with no gene match: 6. CDR1 is MGHDK and CDR2 is SYGVNS in the germline V gene. The CDR3 loop reads CASSEGQGASTQETQYF. The DNA for the CDR3 is TGTGCCAGCAGTGAAGGACAGGGGGCTTCGACCCAAGAGACCCAGTACTTC.

The chain combines TRBV24-1 with TRBJ2-1, with 9 bases matching TRBD2. The CDR3 is 17 amino acids. Germline CDR1 is KGHDR and CDR2 is SFDVKD. J was trimmed by 0 bases and V by 8 bases; bases with no gene match: 10. The CDR3 nucleotides read TGTGCCACCACCGGGGGTAGCGGGAGAGGCTCCTACAATGAGCAGTTCTTC. Amino acids: CATTGGSGRGSYNEQFF.

The rearrangement links TRBV7-2 to TRBJ2-5, with 8 bases that match TRBD2. There are 14 residues in the CDR3. The V and J ends lost 4 bases and 5 bases, in that order; junction bases with no gene match: 6. CDR1 and CDR2 (germline): SGHTA, FQGNSA. The CDR3 nucleotides are TGTGCCAGCAGCTCGGGAGGGCCCGGGGAGACCCAGTACTTC. Translating gives CASSSGGPGETQYF. Full variable domain (missing parts from reference TRBV7-2 and TRBJ2-5): GAGVSQSPSNKVTEKGKDVELRCDPISGHTALYWYRQSLGQGLEFLIYFQGNSAPDKSGLPSDRFSAERTGGSVSTLTIQRTQQEDSAVYLCASSSGGPGETQYFGPGTRLLVL.

V usage is TRBV5-1 and J usage is TRBJ1-3; TRBD1 is a possible D gene (6 bases). V lost 1 base, J lost 1 base, and 18 bases lay in between. CDR1 and CDR2 (germline): SGHRS, YFSETQ. CDR3 length: 18 amino acids. CDR3 loop: CASSLRGGQSFSGNTIYF. CDR3 bases: TGCGCCAGCAGCTTGAGGGGCGGACAGTCCTTTTCTGGAAACACCATATATTTT.

This clonotype was recorded a few times. The CDR3: CASRFQLNTGELFF. As DNA, the CDR3 is TGCGCCAGCAGATTCCAGTTGAACACCGGGGAGCTGTTTTTT. This rearrangement joins TRBV4-1 to TRBJ2-2; the D is unclear. CDR1 is MGHRA, CDR2 YSYEKL, per germline. The V end was cut by 6 bases, the J end by 1 base, with 9 bases between. The CDR3 consists of 14 residues.

The chain is built from TRBV24-1 and TRBJ2-1; 8 bases line up with TRBD1. In germline, CDR1 is KGHDR, CDR2 SFDVKD. Losses at the gene ends were 3 bases for V and 1 base for J; bases not matched to a gene: 4. The CDR3 extends over 16 amino acids. The CDR3 DNA reads as TGTGCCACCAGTGATAGCCACAGGGGGTCCTACAATGAGCAGTTCTTC. It encodes CATSDSHRGSYNEQFF.

This clonotype was picked up a small number of times. The genes are TRBV5-1 and TRBJ2-3; 8 bases line up with TRBD2. The V gene end was trimmed by 0 bases and the J gene end by 0 bases; junction bases not matched to a gene: 3. Germline V CDR1 and CDR2: SGHRS, YFSETQ. The CDR3 contains 16 residues. The CDR3 region has the DNA TGCGCCAGCAGCTTGGGACTAGCGATTAGCACAGATACGCAGTATTTT. This sequence encodes CASSLGLAISTDTQYF.

The CDR3 DNA reads TGTGCCAGCAGCCGCTTGGACTATCAAGATGAGCAGTTCTTC. Translating gives CASSRLDYQDEQFF. The rearrangement joins TRBV11-1 to TRBJ2-1; tentative D call: TRBD2 (6 bases). Trimming stripped 5 bases from V and 8 bases from J, with 16 bases between. The CDR3 length is 14 residues. CDR1 and CDR2 (germline): SGHAT, FQDESV (reference sequence).

There are a few counts of this clonotype. This CDR3 reads CASYDGTDTQYF. The CDR3 coding sequence is TGTGCCAGCTATGACGGAACAGATACGCAGTATTTT. The rearrangement uses TRBV7-9 and TRBJ2-3, with D hard to call. This CDR3 region has 12 residues. Germline lookup yields CDR1 SEHNR and CDR2 FQNEAQ (reference sequence). V shed 8 bases and J shed 3 bases, with 9 bases lying between them. Filled out from reference TRBV7-9 and TRBJ2-3, the complete variable domain reads DTGVSQNPRHKITKRGQNVTFRCDPISEHNRLYWYRQTLGQGPEFLTYFQNEAQLEKSRLLSDRFSAERPKGSFSTLEIQRTEQGDSAMYLCASYDGTDTQYFGPGTRLTVL.